Described below is a single TCR beta chain sequence and its context. Germline V gene data show CDR1 as SGHTA and CDR2 as FQGNSA. The CDR3 has 15 amino acids. J lost 3 bases, V lost 1 base, and 2 bases had no gene match. The data stem from a study of T-cell reconstitution after alpha-beta-depleted transplantation in children. The TCRbeta library was prepared with unique molecular identifiers. Each CDR3 protein gets one entry after TCRdb re-called the PCR reads with MiXCR. Of nearly 550,000 distinct CDR3 sequences in the sample, around 19% are singletons; the top ten hold around 3.3%. This sequence joins TRBV7-2 and TRBJ2-3; 9 bases are a match to TRBD2. This TCR derives from a human donor who donated a stem cell graft to a child with acute lymphoblastic leukemia. The sequencing used PBMCs from the stem cell graft donor, collected from the stem cell graft. The CDR3 here is CASSLVAGETDTQYF. DNA of the CDR3: TGTGCCAGCAGCTTAGTAGCGGGAGAGACAGATACGCAGTATTTT.